These 2 T cell receptor beta chains came from one sample sequenced in a study of vaccination and CD4 T cells after COVID-19. Sequence data for DNA of cultured CD4+ T cells were generated by the Oncomine TCR Beta short-read assay. From the PCR reads, TCRdb called clonotypes with MiXCR, one entry per CDR3 protein. The sample has 7,000 or so distinct CDR3 sequences, roughly four fifths seen once; the top ten hold 16%. Treatment denoted: roughly 10-day PBMC culture with coronavirus spike peptide pools or control peptides (ViraFEST assay). These TCRs' antigens remain unknown. Sequencing was done on a sample of CD4+ T cells from blood, cultured in vitro. Receptor source: a human donor who had recovered from COVID-19.

This rearrangement joins TRBV6-2 or TRBV6-3 to TRBJ2-7; the D gene is possibly TRBD2 (6 bases). This CDR3 spans 13 amino acids. Trimming stripped 6 bases from V and 2 bases from J, with 11 bases between. Per germline, CDR1 MNHEY and CDR2 SVGEGT. This CDR3 reads CASSPRGTYEQYF. The DNA for the CDR3 is TGTGCCAGCAGCCCCCGGGGGACCTACGAGCAGTACTTC.

Worth noting for this clonotype: Since the CDR3 does not end with the conserved phenylalanine or tryptophan, this likely comes from a read error. The rearrangement uses TRBV28 and TRBJ1-1, with 8 positions matching TRBD1. The CDR3 length is 12 residues. The V gene's germline CDR1 is MDHEN and CDR2 SYDVKM. V lost 8 bases to trimming and J lost 4 bases; unmatched junction nucleotides: 3. The chain's CDR3 is CASRQGLTEAFL. CDR3 nucleotides: TGTGCCAGCCGACAGGGGCTCACTGAAGCTTTCTTA.